The 32 T cell receptor beta chains presented below share a single source sample, sequenced in a study of cytomegalovirus exposure and HLA in healthy donors. It was with 60 Vbeta and 13 Jbeta primers that the PCR ran. The data were produced by immunoSEQ multiplex PCR, yet TCRdb's version contains in-frame clones alone and is incomplete. The sample includes over 110,000 clones, roughly 80% of them seen just once. Sequencing input: PBMCs. The receptors shown here come from a middle-aged man in good health and CMV-seronegative.

This rearrangement joins TRBV10-1 to TRBJ2-2; D is possibly TRBD1 (5 bases). Trimming removed 0 bases at V and 6 bases at J, with 11 bases between. This CDR3 spans 15 amino acids. The germline V gene has CDR1 WNHNN and CDR2 SYGVQD (reference sequence). CDR3 DNA sequence: TGCGCCAGCAGTGAGTCTTTGGGGCCCTCCGGGGAGCTGTTTTTT. Protein product: CASSESLGPSGELFF.

The chain uses TRBV9 and TRBJ1-1; maybe TRBD1 (5 bases). The V end lost 4 bases, the J end lost 0 bases, and 13 bases lay between the germline ends. From germline, CDR1 is SGDLS and CDR2 YYNGEE. CDR3 length: 15 residues. The CDR3 DNA follows: TGTGCCAGCAGCCCTTCAGACAGCTTGAACACTGAAGCTTTCTTT. Amino acid sequence: CASSPSDSLNTEAFF.

The chain links TRBV9 to TRBJ1-1; a weak D match, TRBD1 (5 bases). This CDR3 has 13 amino acids. V was shortened by 0 bases and J by 3 bases, with 6 bases between the two germline ends. The V gene's germline CDR1 is SGDLS and CDR2 YYNGEE. This chain's CDR3 is CASSVGGDTEAFF. CDR3 DNA: TGTGCCAGCAGCGTAGGGGGGGACACTGAAGCTTTCTTT.

CDR3 amino acids: CASSLAGPTLGYTF. In DNA, the CDR3 is TGTGCCAGCAGCTTGGCAGGCCCTACCCTTGGCTACACCTTC. This chain connects TRBV5-8 to TRBJ1-2; D is ambiguous. This CDR3 spans 14 amino acids. Trimming shortened V by 0 bases and J by 7 bases, and 13 bases separated the two germline ends. Per the germline V gene, CDR1 is SGHTS and CDR2 is YDEGEE.

This clone showed up just once. The rearrangement uses TRBV9 and TRBJ1-5; tentatively, D is TRBD1 (6 bases). V gave up 4 bases and J gave up 5 bases, with 16 bases separating them. The germline CDR1 and CDR2 sequences are SGDLS and YYNGEE. The CDR3 is 15 residues long. CDR3 nucleotide sequence: TGTGCCAGCAGCAGGGGGAAGAACTCCGATCAGCCCCAGCATTTT. It translates to CASSRGKNSDQPQHF.

The chain employs TRBV9 and TRBJ1-6; D call uncertain. Germline-derived CDR1 and CDR2 are SGDLS and YYNGEE. The V and J ends lost 0 bases and 8 bases respectively, with 9 bases between them. The CDR3 covers 14 residues. Here the CDR3 reads CASSVAGNDSPLHF. CDR3 coding DNA: TGTGCCAGCAGCGTAGCGGGGAACGATTCACCCCTCCACTTT.

J is TRBJ1-5 and V is TRBV19; D perhaps matches TRBD1 (5 bases). The V end was cut by 3 bases, the J end by 2 bases, with 11 bases between. Germline assignment: CDR1 LNHDA and CDR2 SQIVND (reference sequence). The CDR3 covers 15 residues. The CDR3 nucleotides read TGTGCCAGTAGTATGATGGGGGGGGGCAATCAGCCCCAGCATTTT. It yields the protein CASSMMGGGNQPQHF.

J is TRBJ2-3 and V is TRBV5-1; D is undetermined. CDR1 and CDR2 from the germline V gene are SGHRS and YFSETQ. V was shortened by 4 bases and J by 6 bases, with 9 bases between the two germline ends. The length of the CDR3 is 12 residues. Here the CDR3 reads CASSGAADTQYF. CDR3 nucleotides: TGCGCCAGCAGCGGTGCGGCTGATACGCAGTATTTT.

The V and J genes are TRBV18 and TRBJ2-7, with D maybe TRBD1 (5 bases). The germline CDR1 and CDR2 sequences are KGHSH and LQKENI. This CDR3 is built from 15 residues. The V and J ends lost 0 bases and 5 bases respectively, with 14 bases between them. DNA of the CDR3: TGTGCCAGCTCACCACCGCAAGGGGAATGGAACGAGCAGTACTTC. Amino acids: CASSPPQGEWNEQYF.

The chain has TRBV5-1 and TRBJ2-4; 11 bases fit TRBD2. The CDR3 is 16 amino acids. With V trimmed by 0 bases and J by 5 bases, 4 bases remained unmatched. Germline CDR1 SGHRS, CDR2 YFSETQ. CDR3: CASSLVGLAAENIQYF. The DNA of the CDR3 is TGCGCCAGCAGCTTGGTGGGACTAGCGGCTGAAAACATTCAGTACTTC.

V and J are TRBV7-9 and TRBJ1-1; 7 bases agree with TRBD1. Germline V CDR1 and CDR2: SEHNR, FQNEAQ (reference sequence). This CDR3 spans 15 amino acids. V shed 0 bases and J 3 bases; nucleotides not matched to a gene: 4. This CDR3 is CASSLAGRGDTEAFF. The CDR3 bases are TGTGCCAGCAGCTTAGCTGGCAGGGGGGACACTGAAGCTTTCTTT.

The J gene is TRBJ2-7, the V gene TRBV5-1; 13 bases agree with TRBD2. The CDR3 sequence is 17 residues long. Trimming took 6 bases from V and 1 from J; bases not matched to a gene: 10. Germline V CDR1 and CDR2: SGHRS, YFSETQ. CDR3 coding DNA: TGCGCCAGCAAAGGGACTAGCGGGGCCCTACAATCCTACGAGCAGTACTTC. This sequence encodes CASKGTSGALQSYEQYF.

The V call is TRBV4-2, the J call TRBJ2-2, with 8 positions matching TRBD2. Germline CDR1 is LGHNA and CDR2 is YNFKEQ. The junction had 8 bases not matched to a gene; V was cut back by 0 bases and J by 8 bases. The CDR3 totals 16 residues. Written as DNA, the CDR3 is TGTGCCAGCAGCCAAGAAGGGGCGGGGGGCCAAGGGGAGCTGTTTTTT. As protein: CASSQEGAGGQGELFF.

J is TRBJ1-2 and V is TRBV4-3, with 8 bases aligning to TRBD1. The CDR3 has 15 residues. V lost 1 base and J lost 8; bases outside the gene matches: 9. Germline V gene sequence: CDR1 LGHNA, CDR2 YSLEER. DNA of the CDR3: TGCGCCAGCAGCCAAGGAGACAGGGGAATAGACGGCTACACCTTC. Translated: CASSQGDRGIDGYTF.

The chain carries TRBV29-1 and TRBJ2-3, with 11 bases that match TRBD2. The germline V gene has CDR1 SQVTM and CDR2 ANQGSEA. The ends lost 3 bases at V and 2 bases at J; junction bases unmatched: 7. This CDR3 spans 16 amino acids. The CDR3 spells CSVERLAGGHTDTQYF. CDR3 in DNA: TGCAGCGTTGAGCGGCTAGCGGGGGGCCACACAGATACGCAGTATTTT.

There are a few counts of this clone. The rearrangement joins TRBV13 to TRBJ2-1; D uncertain. The V gene lost 6 bases and the J gene lost 4 bases, with 10 bases spanning the gap. The germline V gene has CDR1 PRHDT and CDR2 FYEKMQ (reference sequence). The CDR3 covers 13 residues. The CDR3 is CASRPTVYNEQFF. In nucleotides, the CDR3 is TGTGCCAGCAGGCCAACAGTTTACAATGAGCAGTTCTTC.

V is TRBV7-2 and J is TRBJ2-5; 8 nucleotides match TRBD1. The CDR3 sequence is 16 residues long. Germline V gives CDR1 SGHTA, CDR2 FQGNSA. V trimming: 4 bases; J trimming: 2 bases; junction bases outside the gene matches: 9. CDR3 loop: CASSSTGTGTQETQYF. CDR3 nucleotide sequence: TGTGCCAGCAGCTCAACCGGGACAGGAACTCAAGAGACCCAGTACTTC. The complete variable domain, with remaining parts taken from reference TRBV7-2 and TRBJ2-5, reads GAGVSQSPSNKVTEKGKDVELRCDPISGHTALYWYRQSLGQGLEFLIYFQGNSAPDKSGLPSDRFSAERTGGSVSTLTIQRTQQEDSAVYLCASSSTGTGTQETQYFGPGTRLLVL.

The chain uses TRBV29-1 and TRBJ1-4; TRBD1 might be the D (5 bases). Germline CDR1 and CDR2: SQVTM and ANQGSEA. V was trimmed by 5 bases and J by 1 base, leaving 8 bases between them. The CDR3 is made up of 13 amino acids. The CDR3 loop is CSVLGLTNEKLFF. CDR3 nucleotides: TGCAGCGTTCTGGGGCTAACTAATGAAAAACTGTTTTTT.

This chain uses TRBV6-6 with TRBJ1-6; TRBD1 aligns across 7 bases. Trimming cost V 5 bases and J 7 bases; bases outside gene matches: 11. Per the germline V gene, CDR1 is MNHNY and CDR2 is SVGAGI (reference sequence). The CDR3 has 16 residues. CDR3 region: CASSHSRQGGNSPLHF. In DNA form, the CDR3 reads TGTGCCAGCAGTCATTCTCGACAGGGCGGAAATTCACCCCTCCACTTT.

This clone was detected once. The chain has TRBV9 and TRBJ2-7, with 8 bases matching TRBD2. V lost 0 bases to trimming and J lost 4 bases; unmatched junction nucleotides: 3. This CDR3 region has 14 residues. Germline CDR1 and CDR2: SGDLS and YYNGEE. CDR3 region: CASSVELAAYEQYF. The CDR3 DNA sequence: TGTGCCAGCAGCGTAGAACTAGCGGCGTACGAGCAGTACTTC.

This clone was observed a few times. The chain is built from TRBV5-1 and TRBJ2-5; TRBD2 agrees at 11 bases. Trimming at V came to 6 bases and at J to 1 base, leaving 5 bases not matched to a gene. The CDR3 contains 15 residues. The germline V gene has CDR1 SGHRS and CDR2 YFSETQ. This CDR3 reads CASTLTSGAQETQYF. Here the CDR3 DNA reads TGCGCCAGCACTCTGACTAGCGGGGCCCAAGAGACCCAGTACTTC.

This clone came up once. The V and J genes are TRBV4-3 and TRBJ2-3, with D possibly TRBD1 on 6 matching bases. This CDR3 has 15 residues. CDR1 and CDR2 from the germline V gene are LGHNA and YSLEER. Trimming pared 4 bases from V and 6 bases from J, leaving 17 bases between. The CDR3: CASSRQGKTGDTQYF. The CDR3 DNA reads as TGCGCCAGCAGCCGTCAAGGAAAGACAGGCGATACGCAGTATTTT.

V is TRBV5-6 and J is TRBJ2-7; possibly TRBD1 for D (6 bases). Germline CDR1 is SGHDT and CDR2 is YYEEEE. Between the trimmed V and J ends, which lost 4 bases and 8 bases, there was a span of 10 bases. CDR3 length equals 11 residues. CDR3 region: CASSGGPQQYF. The DNA for the CDR3 is TGTGCCAGCAGCGGGGGCCCTCAGCAGTACTTC.

The chain has TRBV9 and TRBJ1-2; D not resolved. CDR1 is SGDLS, CDR2 YYNGEE, per germline. V lost 7 bases to trimming and J lost 7 bases, with 14 bases between them. The CDR3 contains 12 residues. CDR3 sequence (DNA): TGTGCCAGCTCCCGGGTCGGGGTTGGCTACACCTTC. Residues: CASSRVGVGYTF.

The V call is TRBV28, the J call TRBJ2-7, with a weak D call TRBD2 (6 bases). Germline CDR1 is MDHEN and CDR2 is SYDVKM. There are 15 residues in the CDR3. Between the trimmed V and J ends, which lost 3 bases and 0 bases, there was a span of 12 bases. CDR3 residues: CASSLLDGSSYEQYF. In DNA form, the CDR3 reads TGTGCCAGCAGTTTGCTGGACGGGAGCTCCTACGAGCAGTACTTC.

On this clone: A read error may account for a junction end that differs from germline. The chain combines TRBV27 with TRBJ1-5, with no clear D. Germline V gene sequence: CDR1 MNHEY, CDR2 SMNVEV (reference sequence). The CDR3 loop spans 14 amino acids. This chain's CDR3 is CASRLWGGNQPQHF. In DNA, the CDR3 is TGTGCCAGCAGGTTATGGGGAGGCAATCAGCCCCAGCATTTT.

The chain combines TRBV5-4 with TRBJ2-1, with TRBD1 identical over 8 bases. The CDR3 length is 14 residues. V was clipped by 4 bases and J by 6 bases; unmatched bases: 6. CDR1 SGHNT and CDR2 YYREEE come from the germline V gene (reference sequence). CDR3 sequence (DNA): TGTGCCAGCAGCCGGGACAGGCTCACCAATGAGCAGTTCTTC. Protein sequence: CASSRDRLTNEQFF.

The rearrangement links TRBV6-5 to TRBJ2-5; tentatively, D is TRBD2 (5 bases). The V and J ends lost 6 bases and 12 bases respectively, with 20 bases between them. Germline loops: CDR1 MNHEY, CDR2 SVGAGI. CDR3 size: 13 residues. The CDR3 reads CASSFLHPLEEYF. As DNA, the CDR3 is TGTGCCAGCAGCTTTCTGCACCCGTTGGAGGAGTACTTC.

J is TRBJ2-1 and V is TRBV9; tentative D call: TRBD1 (7 bases). The germline V gene encodes CDR1 SGDLS and CDR2 YYNGEE. This CDR3 comprises 13 residues. Trimming removed 0 bases from V and 11 bases from J, with 12 bases in between. The CDR3 DNA follows: TGTGCCAGCAGCGTAGTTGCAGGGGGGCAGCAGTTCTTC. As protein: CASSVVAGGQQFF.

The chain carries TRBV9 and TRBJ2-7; weak D call: TRBD1 (6 bases). Germline CDR1 and CDR2: SGDLS and YYNGEE. Trimming shortened V by 0 bases and J by 5 bases, and 15 bases separated the two germline ends. This CDR3 spans 15 amino acids. The chain's CDR3 is CASSVGVGTSNEQYF. DNA of the CDR3: TGTGCCAGCAGCGTAGGGGTAGGGACATCTAACGAGCAGTACTTC.

The chain uses TRBV9 and TRBJ2-5; TRBD2 agrees at 9 bases. The CDR3 length is 14 residues. With V trimmed by 4 bases and J by 4 bases, 5 bases remained unmatched. Germline CDR1 is SGDLS and CDR2 is YYNGEE. The CDR3 coding sequence is TGTGCCAGCAGCCTCGATAGCGGGGGAGAGACCCAGTACTTC. Residues: CASSLDSGGETQYF.

This chain connects TRBV7-9 to TRBJ1-6; 8 positions agree with TRBD1. Germline CDR1 and CDR2: SEHNR and FQNEAQ (reference sequence). V lost 4 bases to trimming and J lost 4 bases; unmatched junction nucleotides: 3. The CDR3 has 15 residues. The CDR3 reads CASSSYRGYNSPLHF. The CDR3 nucleotides are TGTGCCAGCAGCTCATACAGGGGGTATAATTCACCCCTCCACTTT.